This TCR beta chain was documented in a study of regulatory T cells in long-lasting Graves disease. The time point was: persistent/refractory GD, antithyroid drugs over 5 years with positive TRAb. PBMC RNA was the source of the TCR library. Investigators report Graves' disease was diagnosed under American Thyroid Association guidelines. The authors drew patients from an endocrinology department in Xi'an, China. For TCR beta, libraries came from iRepertoire HTBI primers and Arm-PCR of CDR3 regions. Study processing details: Across the samples, identification revealed 55 to 80 TRBV and 12 to 15 TRBJ segments. Each CDR3 protein is one row after TCRdb ran MiXCR on the multiplex PCR reads. TCRdb, not the original authors, processed these V and J calls. The data show 430,000 or so distinct CDR3 sequences, approximately 22% seen once. This clonotype has just a few counts. This TCR derives from a female donor with Graves disease. The specimen comprised peripheral blood mononuclear cells (PBMCs), sampled when the disease was refractory, from a patient treated with antithyroid drugs.

CDR3 residues: CSARDIATNTGELFF. The CDR3 DNA sequence: TGCAGTGCTAGAGATATTGCAACGAACACCGGGGAGCTGTTTTTT. V and J are TRBV20-1 and TRBJ2-2, with unresolved D. The V end was cut by 0 bases, the J end by 0 bases, with 8 bases between. CDR3 size: 15 residues. Germline lookup yields CDR1 DFQATT and CDR2 SNEGSKA (reference sequence).